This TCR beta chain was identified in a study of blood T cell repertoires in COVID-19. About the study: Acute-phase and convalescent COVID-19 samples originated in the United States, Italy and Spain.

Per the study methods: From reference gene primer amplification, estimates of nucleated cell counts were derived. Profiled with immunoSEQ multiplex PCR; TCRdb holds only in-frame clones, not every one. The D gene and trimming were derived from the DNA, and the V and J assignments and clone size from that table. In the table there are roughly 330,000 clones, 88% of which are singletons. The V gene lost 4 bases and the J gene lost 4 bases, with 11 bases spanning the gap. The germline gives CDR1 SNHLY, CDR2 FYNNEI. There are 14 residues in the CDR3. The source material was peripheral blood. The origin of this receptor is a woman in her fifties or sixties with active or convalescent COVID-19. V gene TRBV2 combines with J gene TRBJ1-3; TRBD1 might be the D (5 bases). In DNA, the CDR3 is TGTGCCAGCAGTGGTCACTCAGGGGGAAACACCATATATTTT. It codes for CASSGHSGGNTIYF.